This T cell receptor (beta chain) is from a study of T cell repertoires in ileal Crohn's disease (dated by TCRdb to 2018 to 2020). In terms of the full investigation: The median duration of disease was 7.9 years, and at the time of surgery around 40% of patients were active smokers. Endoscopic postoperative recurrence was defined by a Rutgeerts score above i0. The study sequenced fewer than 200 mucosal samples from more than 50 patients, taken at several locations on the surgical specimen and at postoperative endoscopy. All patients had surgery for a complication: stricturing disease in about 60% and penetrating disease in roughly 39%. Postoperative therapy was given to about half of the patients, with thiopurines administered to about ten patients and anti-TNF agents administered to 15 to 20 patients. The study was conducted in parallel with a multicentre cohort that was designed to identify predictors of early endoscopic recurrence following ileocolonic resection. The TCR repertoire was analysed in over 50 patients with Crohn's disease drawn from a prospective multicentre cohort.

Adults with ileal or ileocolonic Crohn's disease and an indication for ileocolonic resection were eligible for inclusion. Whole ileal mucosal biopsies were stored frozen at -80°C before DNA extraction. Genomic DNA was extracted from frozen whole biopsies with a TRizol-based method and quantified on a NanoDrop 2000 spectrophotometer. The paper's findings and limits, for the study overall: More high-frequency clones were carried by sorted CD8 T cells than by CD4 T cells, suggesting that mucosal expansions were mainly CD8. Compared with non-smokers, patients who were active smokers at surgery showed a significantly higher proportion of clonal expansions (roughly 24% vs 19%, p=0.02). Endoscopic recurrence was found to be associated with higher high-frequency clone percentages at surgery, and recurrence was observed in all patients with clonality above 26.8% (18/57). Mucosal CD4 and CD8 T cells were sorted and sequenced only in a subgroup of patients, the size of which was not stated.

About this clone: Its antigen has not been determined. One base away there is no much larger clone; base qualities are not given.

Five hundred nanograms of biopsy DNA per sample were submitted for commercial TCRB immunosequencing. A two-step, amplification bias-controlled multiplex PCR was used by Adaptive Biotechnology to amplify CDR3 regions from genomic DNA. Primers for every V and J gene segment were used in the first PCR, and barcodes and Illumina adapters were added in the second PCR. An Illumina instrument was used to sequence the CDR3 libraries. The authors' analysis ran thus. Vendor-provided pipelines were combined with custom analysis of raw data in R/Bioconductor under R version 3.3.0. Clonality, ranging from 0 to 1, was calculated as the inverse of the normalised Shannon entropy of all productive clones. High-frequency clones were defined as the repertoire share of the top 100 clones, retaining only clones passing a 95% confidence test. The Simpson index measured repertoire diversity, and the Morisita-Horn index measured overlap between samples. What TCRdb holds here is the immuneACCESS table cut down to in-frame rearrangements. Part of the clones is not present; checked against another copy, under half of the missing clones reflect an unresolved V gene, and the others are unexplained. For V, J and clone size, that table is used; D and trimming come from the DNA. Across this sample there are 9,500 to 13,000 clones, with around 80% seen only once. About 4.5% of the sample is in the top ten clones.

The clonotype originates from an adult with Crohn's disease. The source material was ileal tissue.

Here the CDR3 is given as CASSLATLGGGGYEQYF. The DNA reads TGCGCCAGCAGCTTGGCCACGTTAGGGGGCGGGGGGTACGAGCAGTACTTC. The V and J genes are TRBV5-1 and TRBJ2-7; TRBD2 is a weak D gene call, 8 bases matching. Reading from cysteine to phenylalanine, the CDR3 counts 17 amino acids. Kept here is only the CDR3 DNA, which spans 51 bases and is read in frame from base 1. Reading the germline V gene gives CDR1 SGHRS and CDR2 YFSETQ. Trimming takes 0 bases from V and 4 bases from J, and the germline ends sit 20 bases apart.